The rows below give T cell receptor beta chains drawn from one sample of a study of shared clonotypes between healthy human individuals. Using immunoSEQ multiplex PCR, the repertoire was profiled, and TCRdb retains in-frame clones only, with some absent. This sample has 1,400,000 or so clones, with about 98.5% found just once. The sequenced material came from naive CD4+ T cells sorted from blood. These receptors were collected from a man aged 25 to 40 in good health. Both conserved end residues are part of each CDR3. A D gene is named only where the DNA matches it firmly. Clone size is stated in some rows and not others, as once, few, many or a class when expanded.

>once|15|TRBJ2-2|NA|TRBV7-2
CAGRSGGSNTGELFF
TGTGCCGGCCGATCAGGGGGGAGTAACACCGGGGAGCTGTTTTTT
>NA|13|TRBJ2-5|NA|TRBV6-5
CASSYGVGETQYF
TGTGCCAGCAGTTACGGGGTAGGGGAGACCCAGTACTTC
>NA|15|TRBJ2-5|NA|TRBV5-1
CASSPVTGLQETQYF
TGCGCCAGCAGCCCCGTGACAGGCCTTCAAGAGACCCAGTACTTC
>NA|17|TRBJ2-7|TRBD2|TRBV5-1
CASSIGLAGILYYEQYF
TGCGCCAGCAGCATAGGACTAGCGGGAATACTCTACTACGAGCAGTACTTC
>NA|16|TRBJ2-1|TRBD1|TRBV4-1
CASSQGRGQGYNEQFF
TGCGCCAGCAGCCAAGGCCGGGGACAGGGATACAATGAGCAGTTCTTC
>NA|15|TRBJ2-5|NA|TRBV7-2
CASRPPSRGRETQYF
TGTGCCAGCAGACCCCCATCGCGTGGGAGAGAGACCCAGTACTTC
>NA|13|TRBJ2-7|TRBD1|TRBV28
CASRTGGTDEQYF
TGTGCCAGCAGGACAGGGGGTACCGACGAGCAGTACTTC
>NA|13|TRBJ2-5|TRBD1|TRBV6-5
CASSRQGFETQYF
TGTGCCAGCAGTCGACAGGGTTTTGAGACCCAGTACTTC
>NA|13|TRBJ1-5|NA|TRBV28
CASRPVSNQPQHF
TGTGCCAGCAGGCCGGTTAGCAATCAGCCCCAGCATTTT
>NA|15|TRBJ1-1|TRBD1|TRBV5-1
CASSLTGGQHTEAFF
TGCGCCAGCAGCTTGACCGGGGGACAGCACACTGAAGCTTTCTTT
>NA|11|TRBJ2-7|NA|TRBV6-1
CASAQTYEQYF
TGTGCCAGCGCGCAGACCTACGAGCAGTACTTC
>NA|14|TRBJ2-7|NA|TRBV15
CATSRDRRFYEQYF
TGTGCCACCAGCAGAGATCGGCGTTTCTACGAGCAGTACTTC
>NA|14|TRBJ1-5|NA|TRBV30
CAWSDSHLNQPQHF
TGTGCCTGGAGTGACAGCCACCTGAATCAGCCCCAGCATTTT
>NA|17|TRBJ2-2|TRBD1|TRBV9
CASSGGSGTEFTGELFF
TGTGCCAGCAGCGGGGGATCCGGGACAGAATTCACCGGGGAGCTGTTTTTT
>once|14|TRBJ1-2|NA|TRBV5-1
CASSLAGNVGGYTF
TGCGCCAGCAGCTTGGCCGGGAACGTAGGGGGCTACACCTTC
>NA|16|TRBJ1-3|TRBD1|TRBV5-6
CASSPDRGLSGNTIYF
TGTGCCAGCAGCCCGGACAGGGGGCTCTCTGGAAACACCATATATTTT
>once|15|TRBJ2-7|TRBD2|TRBV19
CASSIVAGGPYEQYF
TGTGCCAGTAGTATAGTCGCGGGAGGGCCCTACGAGCAGTACTTC
>NA|16|TRBJ1-2|NA|TRBV5-4
CASSSQQEKANYGYTF
TGTGCCAGCAGCTCTCAACAGGAGAAAGCTAACTATGGCTACACCTTC
>NA|16|TRBJ1-2|TRBD1|TRBV7-8
CASSLASGTGSYGYTF
TGTGCCAGCAGCTTAGCCTCCGGGACAGGGAGTTATGGCTACACCTTC
>NA|17|TRBJ2-7|NA|TRBV6-4
CASMVSTVPRGGYEQYF
TGTGCCAGCATGGTTTCGACCGTCCCCAGGGGCGGGTACGAGCAGTACTTC
>NA|14|TRBJ2-7|NA|TRBV12-5
CASAIGYSGNEQYF
TGTGCTAGTGCCATTGGGTACTCGGGGAACGAGCAGTACTTC
>NA|13|TRBJ1-1|NA|TRBV9
CASSARGNTEAFF
TGTGCCAGCAGCGCCAGGGGCAACACTGAAGCTTTCTTT
>NA|13|TRBJ2-1|NA|TRBV14
CASSLTTYNEQFF
TGTGCCAGCAGCCTTACTACCTACAATGAGCAGTTCTTC
>NA|13|TRBJ2-3|NA|TRBV15
CATLSQATDTQYF
TGTGCCACCCTATCCCAGGCCACAGATACGCAGTATTTT
>NA|14|TRBJ2-7|NA|TRBV6-5
CASSRTAPAYEQYF
TGTGCCAGCAGTAGAACCGCACCGGCCTACGAGCAGTACTTC
>NA|13|TRBJ2-7|NA|TRBV30
CAWSVRTNYEQYF
TGTGCCTGGAGTGTACGGACTAACTACGAGCAGTACTTC
>NA|14|TRBJ2-1|NA|TRBV27
CATRGLRYHNEQFF
TGTGCCACGAGGGGTCTACGTTACCACAATGAGCAGTTCTTC
>NA|14|TRBJ2-2|NA|TRBV11-2
CASSLWGSSGELFF
TGTGCCAGCAGCTTATGGGGCTCTTCCGGGGAGCTGTTTTTT
>once|16|TRBJ2-1|NA|TRBV7-9
CASRSGTVLSYNEQFF
TGTGCCAGCAGGTCCGGGACGGTATTATCCTACAATGAGCAGTTCTTC
>NA|11|TRBJ2-3|NA|TRBV5-1
CASRNADTQYF
TGCGCCAGCAGGAATGCGGATACGCAGTATTTT
>NA|15|TRBJ2-3|NA|TRBV9
CASSKGGLNTDTQYF
TGTGCCAGCAGCAAAGGAGGGCTAAACACAGATACGCAGTATTTT
>NA|16|TRBJ2-7|NA|TRBV6-7
CASSYSILIEVYEQYF
TGTGCCAGCAGTTACTCGATTTTGATCGAGGTATACGAGCAGTACTTC
>NA|14|TRBJ2-5|NA|TRBV5-4
CASSFRTDQETQYF
TGTGCCAGCAGCTTTCGGACGGACCAAGAGACCCAGTACTTC
>NA|19|TRBJ2-1|TRBD2|TRBV5-4
CASSPPGLAGVEAGNEQFF
TGTGCCAGCAGCCCTCCGGGACTAGCGGGAGTTGAAGCTGGGAATGAGCAGTTCTTC
>NA|14|TRBJ2-7|TRBD1|TRBV4-3
CASSQEQGPYEQYF
TGCGCCAGCAGCCAAGAACAGGGGCCCTACGAGCAGTACTTC
>NA|12|TRBJ2-7|NA|TRBV7-9
CASSLVNSQQYF
TGTGCCAGCAGCTTAGTAAATTCGCAGCAGTACTTC
>NA|15|TRBJ2-7|TRBD1|TRBV4-3
CASSPRQGNSYEQYF
TGCGCCAGCAGCCCAAGACAGGGCAACTCCTACGAGCAGTACTTC
>NA|14|TRBJ2-3|NA|TRBV27
CASLKHRGKDTQYF
TGTGCCAGCTTGAAACACCGGGGGAAAGATACGCAGTATTTT
>NA|16|TRBJ2-1|NA|TRBV4-2
CASSQGPGYDYNEQFF
TGTGCCAGCAGCCAAGGACCCGGGTATGATTACAATGAGCAGTTCTTC
>NA|12|TRBJ1-4|NA|TRBV29-1
CSVGGPGEKLFF
TGCAGCGTTGGAGGGCCCGGTGAAAAACTGTTTTTT
>NA|14|TRBJ1-3|NA|TRBV4-1
CASSQDPLGNTIYF
TGCGCCAGCAGCCAAGACCCCCTCGGAAACACCATATATTTT
>NA|15|TRBJ2-7|NA|TRBV6-6
CASSYLPRTDYEQYF
TGTGCCAGCAGTTACCTTCCCCGGACAGACTACGAGCAGTACTTC
>NA|14|TRBJ2-7|NA|TRBV27
CASGRLVDNYEQYF
TGTGCCAGCGGGCGGCTAGTGGATAACTACGAGCAGTACTTC
>NA|15|TRBJ2-1|TRBD1|TRBV7-9
CASSFWDRGNNEQFF
TGTGCCAGCAGCTTTTGGGACAGGGGGAACAATGAGCAGTTCTTC
>NA|14|TRBJ1-2|NA|TRBV18
CASSQELGSYGYTF
TGTGCCAGCTCTCAAGAGCTCGGTAGCTATGGCTACACCTTC
>NA|15|TRBJ2-2|NA|TRBV9
CASSVGVGPWGELFF
TGTGCCAGCAGCGTAGGCGTAGGTCCTTGGGGGGAGCTGTTTTTT
>once|19|TRBJ2-1|TRBD2|TRBV11-2
CASSLISGTSASSYNEQFF
TGTGCCAGCAGCCTTATCTCAGGGACTAGCGCGAGCTCCTACAATGAGCAGTTCTTC
>once|21|TRBJ1-1|TRBD1|TRBV13
CASSLVVPPPDRGSPGAEAFF
TGTGCCAGCAGCTTAGTCGTACCCCCACCGGACAGGGGCTCCCCTGGGGCTGAAGCTTTCTTT
>NA|13|TRBJ2-3|NA|TRBV4-3
CASSQAIRERQYF
TGCGCCAGCAGCCAAGCTATCCGGGAGAGGCAGTATTTT
>NA|16|TRBJ2-2|NA|TRBV7-9
CASSLTGTGNTGELFF
TGTGCCAGCAGCCTGACCGGGACCGGGAACACCGGGGAGCTGTTTTTT
>once|12|TRBJ1-4|NA|TRBV25-1
CASSGGTVKLFF
TGTGCCAGCAGTGGGGGGACGGTAAAACTGTTTTTT
>NA|12|TRBJ2-7|NA|TRBV27
CANGVSTYEQYF
TGTGCCAACGGGGTTTCAACCTACGAGCAGTACTTC